What follows describes a single TCR beta chain. This record comes from a study of blood T cell repertoires in COVID-19. Looking at the study overall: Sites in the United States, Italy and Spain provided acute and convalescent COVID-19 samples.

Germline trimming cut 3 bases from V and 4 bases from J; bases unmatched to any gene: 8. Germline V lookup: CDR1 GTSNPN, CDR2 SVGIG (reference sequence). This CDR3 is built from 14 residues. Methods used by the authors: Reference gene primers were amplified, and this amplification served to estimate nucleated cell counts. Some clones are missing from TCRdb's copy, which holds only in-frame ones; the method was immunoSEQ multiplex PCR. Clone size and the V and J calls come from that table; the DNA yielded D and trimming. This sample has 200,000 to 250,000 clones, with approximately 91% found just once.

Input material: peripheral blood. The chain links TRBV30 to TRBJ1-1, with 7 bases matching TRBD1. This sequence was found in a man younger than 45 with COVID-19, enrolled during active disease. The CDR3 region is CAWSPGQYSTEAFF. Written as DNA, the CDR3 is TGTGCCTGGAGCCCGGGACAGTATTCCACTGAAGCTTTCTTT.